The rows below give T cell receptor beta chains drawn from one sample of a study of identical twins. TCRdb re-called the 5' RACE reads through MiXCR, storing one row per CDR3 protein. The sample comprises a few hundred thousand distinct CDR3 sequences, approximately 18% of which are singletons, and 10% to 15% rests with the top ten. The sample comprised naive T cells sorted from blood. These receptors were obtained from a man over 45 in good health. CDR3s include the opening cysteine and the closing phenylalanine or tryptophan. Fields, in order: clone size, D gene, V gene, J gene, CDR3 protein, CDR3 DNA. A D gene is named only where the DNA matches it firmly. The size of a clone is reported for some rows only, either as once, few or many, or as a class for expanded clones.

-	TRBD2	TRBV5-4	TRBJ2-7	CASSPGPAGGAYEQYF	TGTGCCAGCAGCCCCGGTCCAGCGGGGGGAGCCTACGAGCAGTACTTC
many	TRBD1	TRBV20-1	TRBJ1-5	CSARVPQGKPQHF	TGCAGTGCTAGAGTTCCACAGGGGAAGCCCCAGCATTTT
many	-	TRBV20-1	TRBJ1-5	CSAKGSNQPQHF	TGCAGTGCTAAGGGGAGCAATCAGCCCCAGCATTTT
many	-	TRBV20-1	TRBJ1-1	CSARAHDSLNTEAFF	TGCAGTGCTAGAGCCCACGACAGCCTGAACACTGAAGCTTTCTTT
many	-	TRBV13	TRBJ2-5	CASSLKDETQYF	TGTGCCAGCAGCCTCAAGGACGAGACCCAGTACTTC
many	-	TRBV29-1	TRBJ2-7	CSVEARLGYEQYF	TGCAGCGTTGAAGCAAGGCTGGGCTACGAGCAGTACTTC
many	TRBD1	TRBV5-1	TRBJ2-5	CASSSGQGQETQYF	TGCGCCAGCAGCTCGGGACAGGGTCAGGAGACCCAGTACTTC
few	-	TRBV11-1	TRBJ1-2	CASSSLKGWHGYTF	TGTGCCAGCAGTTCTTTAAAGGGATGGCATGGCTACACCTTC
many	-	TRBV12-3/TRBV12-4	TRBJ1-1	CASSSMGEATEAFF	TGTGCCAGCAGTTCAATGGGGGAAGCCACTGAAGCTTTCTTT
-	-	TRBV6-5	TRBJ2-2	CASSYRTGLKELFF	TGTGCCAGCAGTTACCGGACGGGCCTTAAGGAGCTGTTTTTT
many	TRBD1	TRBV4-3	TRBJ2-7	CASSRGTGSYEQYF	TGCGCCAGCAGCCGGGGGACAGGATCCTACGAGCAGTACTTC
many	-	TRBV6-1	TRBJ1-6	CASSRGGAGYNSPLHF	TGTGCCAGCAGTAGGGGAGGGGCAGGATATAATTCACCCCTCCACTTT
-	TRBD2	TRBV19	TRBJ2-7	CASSIRLAGGLYEQYF	TGTGCCAGTAGTATCCGACTAGCGGGAGGACTCTACGAGCAGTACTTC
-	TRBD1	TRBV6-1	TRBJ1-6	CASKLGTENSPLHF	TGTGCCAGCAAATTAGGGACAGAGAATTCACCCCTCCACTTT